Below, 24 T cell receptor beta chains from the same sample are listed, as sequenced in a study of cytomegalovirus exposure and HLA in healthy donors. With 60 Vbeta and 13 Jbeta primers, the PCR was carried out. Generated by immunoSEQ multiplex PCR, the TCRdb table keeps only in-frame clones and is missing some. The table lists 170,000 or so clones, roughly 80% of them singletons. Sequencing was performed on PBMCs. These receptors were obtained from a boy between 10 and 17 years old in good health and CMV-seronegative.

The V gene is TRBV6-5, the J gene TRBJ2-1, with 8 bases lining up with TRBD1. The V segment lost 2 bases and the J segment 8 bases; nucleotides outside the gene matches: 11. Germline loops: CDR1 MNHEY, CDR2 SVGAGI. The CDR3 is 16 residues long. As DNA, the CDR3 is TGTGCCAGCAGTTACATTACCGGACAGGGTAGCGATGAGCAGTTCTTC. Its protein product is CASSYITGQGSDEQFF.

CDR3 nucleotide sequence: TGTGCCAGCAGTGAAAGGCGGGGGAACACTGAAGCTTTCTTT. Its translation is CASSERRGNTEAFF. The rearrangement links TRBV25-1 to TRBJ1-1; D is uncertain. Trimming pared 2 bases from V and 1 base from J, leaving 8 bases between. The CDR3 spans 14 residues. The V gene's germline CDR1 is MGHDK and CDR2 SYGVNS.

V is TRBV27 and J is TRBJ2-3; 10 bases are a match to TRBD2. J lost 0 bases, V lost 2 bases, and 8 bases had no gene match. This CDR3 spans 18 amino acids. Germline CDR1 MNHEY, CDR2 SMNVEV (reference sequence). The CDR3 sequence is CASSLPGLAGASTDTQYF. The CDR3 coding sequence is TGTGCCAGCAGTTTACCGGGTCTAGCGGGAGCTAGCACAGATACGCAGTATTTT.

The DNA for the CDR3 is TGCGCCAGCAGCCTGACAGGGGGCCAGACTGAAGCTTTCTTT. Translated, it gives CASSLTGGQTEAFF. V usage is TRBV5-1 and J usage is TRBJ1-1; 10 bases match TRBD1. The germline V gene encodes CDR1 SGHRS and CDR2 YFSETQ. V lost 4 bases and J lost 5; bases outside the gene matches: 5. The CDR3 consists of 14 residues.

DNA of the CDR3: TGTGCCAGCAGCTTGGTAGGAGACAGCACTGAAGCTTTCTTT. Amino acids: CASSLVGDSTEAFF. V usage is TRBV5-4 and J usage is TRBJ1-1, with a tentative D call TRBD1 (5 bases). Germline-derived CDR1 and CDR2 are SGHNT and YYREEE (reference sequence). The CDR3 runs 14 residues. V was cut by 0 bases and J by 4 bases, with 10 bases left in between.

DNA of the CDR3: TGTGCCTGGAGTGTCGGGGGACTAGCGGGATTGAGCTCCTACAATGAGCAGTTCTTC. Translating it yields CAWSVGGLAGLSSYNEQFF. The rearrangement uses TRBV30 and TRBJ2-1; 13 positions agree with TRBD2. This CDR3 is built from 19 residues. V trimming: 0 bases; J trimming: 0 bases; junction bases outside the gene matches: 8. Looked up from germline, CDR1 is GTSNPN and CDR2 is SVGIG (reference sequence).

The chain is built from TRBV5-6 and TRBJ2-5, with a weak D call TRBD2 (6 bases). Germline V gene sequence: CDR1 SGHDT, CDR2 YYEEEE. The CDR3 is 18 amino acids. Trimming left V 3 bases short and J 4 bases short, with 25 bases between. The CDR3 is CASSSNPTFQGGGETQYF. As DNA, the CDR3 is TGTGCCAGCAGCTCGAATCCTACTTTCCAGGGAGGTGGAGAGACCCAGTACTTC.

V and J are TRBV2 and TRBJ1-5; TRBD1 aligns across 8 bases. V dropped 4 bases and J dropped 6; count of bases not matched to a gene: 5. The CDR3 has 14 amino acids. CDR1 and CDR2 from the germline V gene are SNHLY and FYNNEI. CDR3: CASSVLQGAQPQHF. The CDR3 region has the DNA TGTGCCAGCAGTGTCTTGCAGGGGGCTCAGCCCCAGCATTTT.

The CDR3 spells CASSMRTGFSYGYTF. Here the CDR3 DNA reads TGTGCCAGTAGTATGAGGACAGGGTTTTCTTATGGCTACACCTTC. The chain has TRBV19 and TRBJ1-2; TRBD1 aligns across 8 bases. Germline CDR1 reads LNHDA; CDR2 reads SQIVND (reference sequence). Unmatched junction bases numbered 8, after V lost 3 bases and J lost 5 bases. The CDR3 runs to 15 residues. The entire variable domain, with the rest obtained from reference TRBV19 and TRBJ1-2, is as follows: DGGITQSPKYLFRKEGQNVTLSCEQNLNHDAMYWYRQDPGQGLRLIYYSQIVNDFQKGDIAEGYSVSREKKESFPLTVTSAQKNPTAFYLCASSMRTGFSYGYTFGSGTRLTVV.

V gene TRBV7-6 combines with J gene TRBJ1-1; no firm D call. The CDR3 covers 15 residues. CDR1 SGHVS and CDR2 FNYEAQ come from the germline V gene. V lost 2 bases and J 4 bases, leaving 14 bases between the germline ends. This chain's CDR3 is CASSLSVRGTTEAFF. For the CDR3, the DNA is TGTGCCAGCAGCTTATCAGTGCGGGGTACCACTGAAGCTTTCTTT. The full variable domain, rest sourced from reference TRBV7-6 and TRBJ1-1, is GAGVSQSPRYKVTKRGQDVALRCDPISGHVSLYWYRQALGQGPEFLTYFNYEAQQDKSGLPNDRFSAERPEGSISTLTIQRTEQRDSAMYRCASSLSVRGTTEAFFGQGTRLTVV.

The CDR3 DNA reads TGTGCCAGCAGTGATGACCCGGCAGGTGGAACTGAAGCTTTCTTT. The encoded protein is CASSDDPAGGTEAFF. J is TRBJ1-1 and V is TRBV6-1, with D unresolved. This CDR3 is 15 amino acids long. The V end was cut by 3 bases, the J end by 5 bases, with 16 bases between. Germline assignment: CDR1 MNHNS and CDR2 SASEGT.

In this sample, this clone turned up a few times. This rearrangement joins TRBV5-1 to TRBJ2-1, with a tentative D call TRBD1 (6 bases). Trimming left V 1 base short and J 6 bases short, with 14 bases between. The CDR3 contains 15 residues. Germline assignment: CDR1 SGHRS and CDR2 YFSETQ. The CDR3 spells CASSLRTVKGNEQFF. In DNA, the CDR3 is TGCGCCAGCAGCTTGCGGACAGTGAAAGGCAATGAGCAGTTCTTC.

This chain uses TRBV11-3 with TRBJ1-3; D possibly corresponds to TRBD1 (5 bases). CDR3 length: 15 residues. Germline values: CDR1 SGHNT, CDR2 YENEEA. The V gene lost 2 bases and the J gene lost 0 bases, with 8 bases spanning the gap. The CDR3 coding sequence is TGTGCCAGCAGCTTAAGACAGCCCTCTGGAAACACCATATATTTT. Residues: CASSLRQPSGNTIYF.

The rearrangement joins TRBV7-2 to TRBJ1-2; 8 positions agree with TRBD1. The length of the CDR3 is 17 residues. With 5 bases clipped from V and 8 bases from J, the junction kept 19 bases outside the gene matches. The germline V gene encodes CDR1 SGHTA and CDR2 FQGNSA. CDR3 nucleotides: TGTGCCAGCAGCCCGACAATTCAGAGGCAGGGGGCGATCGGCTACACCTTC. Residues: CASSPTIQRQGAIGYTF.

CDR3 loop: CASSVQYGSNQPQHF. For the CDR3, the DNA is TGTGCCAGCAGTGTCCAGTACGGGAGCAATCAGCCCCAGCATTTT. The rearrangement links TRBV2 to TRBJ1-5; D gene ambiguous. The CDR3 has 15 amino acids. The V gene's germline CDR1 is SNHLY and CDR2 FYNNEI. The ends were cut back, 4 bases at V and 1 base at J, with 11 bases in the middle.

The genes are TRBV6-5 and TRBJ2-7; D is unresolved. The CDR3 runs 14 residues. The germline CDR1 and CDR2 sequences are MNHEY and SVGAGI. Trimming stripped 6 bases from V and 7 bases from J, with 19 bases between. The CDR3 here is CASSPLQGAREQYF. Here the CDR3 DNA reads TGTGCCAGCAGCCCCTTACAAGGCGCGAGGGAGCAGTACTTC.

This chain uses TRBV4-2 with TRBJ2-3, with 15 bases that match TRBD2. There are 19 residues in the CDR3. Trimming removed 1 base from V and 2 bases from J; junction bases left unmatched: 7. Germline lookup yields CDR1 LGHNA and CDR2 YNFKEQ. The DNA of the CDR3 is TGTGCCAGCAGCCAAGGGGGGACTAGCGGGAGGTACCTCACAGATACGCAGTATTTT. Its protein product is CASSQGGTSGRYLTDTQYF.

For the CDR3, the DNA is TGCGCCAGCAGCCGTGTGGCACTAGCGGGAGTTAATGAGCAGTTCTTC. Residues: CASSRVALAGVNEQFF. V is TRBV5-1 and J is TRBJ2-1; the match to TRBD2 covers 11 bases. Germline V gives CDR1 SGHRS, CDR2 YFSETQ. The V and J ends lost 4 bases and 7 bases, in that order; junction bases with no gene match: 10. The CDR3 is made up of 16 amino acids.

As for this clone: Other DNA variants within this sample encode the same CDR3. The rearrangement uses TRBV19 and TRBJ2-7; TRBD1 matches at 9 bases. This CDR3 contains 14 residues. V gave up 1 base and J gave up 5 bases; unmatched junction bases: 3. Germline CDR1 LNHDA, CDR2 SQIVND (reference sequence). CDR3 in amino acids: CASSIGQGVNEQYF. CDR3 bases: TGTGCCAGTAGTATAGGACAGGGGGTGAACGAGCAGTACTTC.

The V gene is TRBV27, the J gene TRBJ1-2, with D maybe TRBD1 (6 bases). Germline CDR1 reads MNHEY; CDR2 reads SMNVEV (reference sequence). The CDR3 loop spans 14 amino acids. Trimming took 5 bases from V and 4 from J, leaving 14 bases between them. CDR3 loop: CASSQGGWTYGYTF. In DNA form, the CDR3 reads TGTGCCAGCAGTCAAGGGGGATGGACCTATGGCTACACCTTC.

This clone occurred once. The chain couples TRBV5-1 to TRBJ2-3; 8 bases are shared with TRBD2. Germline V gives CDR1 SGHRS, CDR2 YFSETQ. J was trimmed by 4 bases and V by 2 bases; bases with no gene match: 3. This CDR3 contains 14 residues. Here the CDR3 reads CASSFSGGPDTQYF. The CDR3 DNA follows: TGCGCCAGCAGCTTTTCGGGGGGGCCAGATACGCAGTATTTT.

This rearrangement joins TRBV10-3 to TRBJ2-7, with 11 nucleotides matching TRBD2. Germline V lookup: CDR1 ENHRY, CDR2 SYGVKD. Trimming took 7 bases from V and 3 from J; bases not matched to a gene: 8. CDR3 length equals 15 residues. The CDR3: CAINRTSGPLYEQYF. As DNA, the CDR3 is TGTGCCATCAATAGGACTAGCGGGCCTCTCTACGAGCAGTACTTC.

A few counts support this clone. This chain links TRBV6-1 with TRBJ1-4, with TRBD1 matching 9 bases. CDR3 size: 14 residues. CDR1 and CDR2 (germline): MNHNS, SASEGT. V lost 11 bases, J lost 4 bases, and 8 bases stayed unmatched. In DNA form, the CDR3 reads TGTGCCTGCCGACAGGGGGGGATTAATGAAAAACTGTTTTTT. Residues: CACRQGGINEKLFF.

The chain joins TRBV5-5 to TRBJ1-1, with D possibly being TRBD1 (5 bases). V dropped 1 base and J dropped 2 bases, with 9 bases sitting between them. The CDR3 extends over 14 amino acids. CDR1 is SGHKS, CDR2 YYEKEE, per germline (reference sequence). The CDR3 sequence is CASSLLGENTEAFF. The DNA of the CDR3 is TGTGCCAGCAGCTTGCTAGGGGAAAACACTGAAGCTTTCTTT.